These 19 T cell receptor beta chains were all obtained from the same sample, sequenced in a study of cytomegalovirus exposure and HLA in healthy donors. The PCR employed 60 Vbeta primers together with 13 Jbeta primers. The repertoire was sequenced with immunoSEQ multiplex PCR; TCRdb's copy has only in-frame clones and lacks some. The sample contains about 140,000 clones, 75% to 90% of which appear only once. The source material was PBMCs. The receptors derive from a female donor in good health and CMV-seronegative.

V and J are TRBV27 and TRBJ2-7, with 9 bases that match TRBD1. CDR3 length equals 14 residues. Germline assignment: CDR1 MNHEY and CDR2 SMNVEV (reference sequence). V dropped 5 bases and J dropped 3; count of bases not matched to a gene: 5. CDR3 DNA sequence: TGTGCCAGCAGTACTCAGGGACAGGGCTACGAGCAGTACTTC. It encodes CASSTQGQGYEQYF.

V gene TRBV29-1 combines with J gene TRBJ2-5; no clear D gene. In germline, CDR1 is SQVTM, CDR2 ANQGSEA. The CDR3 loop spans 12 amino acids. The CDR3 DNA follows: TGCACCATTGCCCCACAGCAAGAGACCCAGTACTTC. As protein: CTIAPQQETQYF.

The rearrangement uses TRBV5-4 and TRBJ2-3, with TRBD2 matching 12 bases. There are 19 residues in the CDR3. The trim removed 1 base at V and 0 bases at J, leaving 9 bases unmatched. In germline, CDR1 is SGHNT, CDR2 YYREEE (reference sequence). CDR3 DNA: TGTGCCAGCAGCTTGACCCTTCTAGCGGGAGGGGTTAGCACAGATACGCAGTATTTT. This sequence encodes CASSLTLLAGGVSTDTQYF.

This chain uses TRBV5-4 with TRBJ2-1; 9 bases match TRBD2. The length of the CDR3 is 15 residues. The trim removed 0 bases at V and 5 bases at J, leaving 3 bases unmatched. CDR1 is SGHNT and CDR2 is YYREEE in the germline V gene (reference sequence). In DNA, the CDR3 is TGTGCCAGCAGCTTGGGACTAGCGGAGAACAATGAGCAGTTCTTC. This encodes CASSLGLAENNEQFF.

This chain links TRBV10-3 with TRBJ2-3, with 9 nucleotides matching TRBD2. The trim removed 2 bases at V and 2 bases at J, leaving 11 bases unmatched. The CDR3 totals 18 residues. Germline assignment: CDR1 ENHRY and CDR2 SYGVKD. CDR3 residues: CAISEVPKTSGYTDTQYF. The CDR3 nucleotides read TGTGCCATCAGTGAGGTCCCTAAGACTAGCGGTTACACAGATACGCAGTATTTT.

V is TRBV28 and J is TRBJ1-2, with no clear D. This CDR3 spans 14 amino acids. With 2 bases removed from V and 0 bases from J, the gap between germline ends came to 7 bases. Germline V gene data show CDR1 as MDHEN and CDR2 as SYDVKM. The CDR3 DNA sequence: TGTGCCAGCAGTTTAGGCAATTCTAACTATGGCTACACCTTC. It translates to CASSLGNSNYGYTF.

Here the CDR3 reads CASRRNGINQPQHF. DNA of the CDR3: TGTGCCAGCAGGAGAAACGGGATCAATCAGCCCCAGCATTTT. This chain connects TRBV28 to TRBJ1-5; D is unresolved. The length of the CDR3 is 14 residues. V was trimmed by 6 bases and J by 3 bases, leaving 12 bases between them. CDR1 and CDR2 (germline): MDHEN, SYDVKM.

The rearrangement links TRBV6-1 to TRBJ2-3, with a possible D match to TRBD1 (6 bases). Deletions cut 7 bases from V and 0 bases from J, with 11 bases between. This CDR3 contains 14 residues. Germline CDR1 is MNHNS and CDR2 is SASEGT. The CDR3 coding sequence is TGTGCCAGCAAAACGACAGGTAGCACAGATACGCAGTATTTT. Its translation is CASKTTGSTDTQYF.

This clone showed up just once. The chain employs TRBV2 and TRBJ2-7; D might be TRBD1 (7 bases). The V gene lost 6 bases and the J gene lost 6 bases, with 9 bases spanning the gap. This CDR3 has 11 residues. Germline V gene data show CDR1 as SNHLY and CDR2 as FYNNEI. CDR3 loop: CASRQGGEQYF. The DNA for the CDR3 is TGTGCCAGCAGGCAGGGGGGCGAGCAGTACTTC.

This clone appeared a few times. The rearrangement links TRBV5-8 to TRBJ2-7; 9 bases map to TRBD2. This CDR3 contains 15 residues. Germline V gives CDR1 SGHTS, CDR2 YDEGEE. J gave up 3 bases and V 4 bases, and 8 bases lay outside the gene matches. CDR3 sequence (DNA): TGTGCCAGCAGCGCTGCCGGGACTAGCTTCTACGAGCAGTACTTC. This codes for CASSAAGTSFYEQYF.

The chain uses TRBV5-5 and TRBJ1-4; 8 nucleotides align to TRBD1. Unmatched junction bases numbered 3, after V lost 4 bases and J lost 10 bases. In germline, CDR1 is SGHKS, CDR2 YYEKEE (reference sequence). The CDR3 has 12 residues. The CDR3 nucleotides read TGTGCCAGCAGCCAGACAGGGGCAAAACTGTTTTTT. It encodes CASSQTGAKLFF.

The genes are TRBV12-5 and TRBJ2-2, with D perhaps TRBD1 (6 bases). This CDR3 spans 16 amino acids. V was trimmed by 6 bases and J by 0 bases, leaving 14 bases between them. Germline assignment: CDR1 LGHNT and CDR2 FRNRAP. The CDR3 DNA reads TGTGCTAGTGGCCCGACGGGACAAACGAACACCGGGGAGCTGTTTTTT. Its translation is CASGPTGQTNTGELFF.

This clone was detected once. This chain connects TRBV19 to TRBJ1-3; possible D gene TRBD1, 5 bases. From germline, CDR1 is LNHDA and CDR2 SQIVND (reference sequence). There are 13 residues in the CDR3. The germline V and J ends were trimmed by 3 bases and 4 bases, with 7 bases remaining between them. For the CDR3, the DNA is TGTGCCAGTAGTATGGACAAAGGAAACACCATATATTTT. It specifies CASSMDKGNTIYF.

This chain links TRBV4-2 with TRBJ2-3; 7 positions match TRBD1. CDR1 and CDR2 (germline): LGHNA, YNFKEQ. This CDR3 is 15 amino acids long. Trimming cost V 2 bases and J 7 bases; bases outside gene matches: 9. The CDR3 spells CASSQPDRVLNTQYF. The CDR3 coding sequence is TGTGCCAGCAGCCAACCAGACAGGGTCCTCAATACGCAGTATTTT.

The CDR3 is CASSQVTGTEETQYF. CDR3 bases: TGCGCCAGCAGCCAAGTTACCGGGACAGAAGAGACCCAGTACTTC. The chain combines TRBV4-1 with TRBJ2-5; TRBD1 aligns across 7 bases. V dropped 1 base and J dropped 3; count of bases not matched to a gene: 5. The CDR3 runs 15 residues. CDR1 and CDR2 (germline): MGHRA, YSYEKL.

J is TRBJ1-1 and V is TRBV29-1; 9 nucleotides agree with TRBD1. The CDR3 sequence is 16 residues long. Germline V gene data show CDR1 as SQVTM and CDR2 as ANQGSEA. The V segment lost 4 bases and the J segment 0 bases; nucleotides outside the gene matches: 9. The CDR3, as DNA: TGCAGCGTTGTGGGGGGGACAGGGCGCGTGAACACTGAAGCTTTCTTT. This sequence encodes CSVVGGTGRVNTEAFF.

The V gene is TRBV2, the J gene TRBJ2-7, with 11 positions matching TRBD1. This CDR3 contains 14 residues. Germline V gives CDR1 SNHLY, CDR2 FYNNEI. Trimming removed 7 bases from V and 5 bases from J; junction bases left unmatched: 7. CDR3 sequence: CASIRTGGNDEQYF. The CDR3 nucleotides are TGTGCCAGCATTCGGACAGGGGGCAACGACGAGCAGTACTTC.

The genes are TRBV5-8 and TRBJ1-1; D possibly corresponds to TRBD1 (6 bases). V gave up 4 bases and J gave up 0 bases, with 10 bases separating them. Per germline, CDR1 SGHTS and CDR2 YDEGEE. The CDR3 totals 14 residues. The CDR3 DNA reads TGTGCCAGCAGCAAGGACAGCCTGAACACTGAAGCTTTCTTT. Translation: CASSKDSLNTEAFF.

This chain uses TRBV6-1 with TRBJ2-1, with 9 nucleotides matching TRBD1. This CDR3 has 12 amino acids. J gave up 11 bases and V 7 bases, and 6 bases lay outside the gene matches. Per germline, CDR1 MNHNS and CDR2 SASEGT. Here the CDR3 DNA reads TGTGCCAGCACTATCGGGACAGGGAAGCAGTTCTTC. This encodes CASTIGTGKQFF.